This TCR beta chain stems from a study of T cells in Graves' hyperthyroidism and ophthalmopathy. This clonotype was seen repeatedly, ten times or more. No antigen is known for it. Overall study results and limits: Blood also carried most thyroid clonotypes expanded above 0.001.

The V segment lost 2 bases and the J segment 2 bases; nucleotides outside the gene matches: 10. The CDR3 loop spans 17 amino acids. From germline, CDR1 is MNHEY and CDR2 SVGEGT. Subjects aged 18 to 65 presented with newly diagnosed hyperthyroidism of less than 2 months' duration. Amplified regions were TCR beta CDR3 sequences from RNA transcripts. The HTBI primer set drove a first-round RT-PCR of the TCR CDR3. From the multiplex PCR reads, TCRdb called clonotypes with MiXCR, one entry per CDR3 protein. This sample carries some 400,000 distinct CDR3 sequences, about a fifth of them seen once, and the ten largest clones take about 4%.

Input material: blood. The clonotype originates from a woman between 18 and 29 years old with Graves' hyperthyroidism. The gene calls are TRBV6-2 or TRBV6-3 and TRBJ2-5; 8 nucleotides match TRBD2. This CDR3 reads CASSYSGGIRLQETQYF. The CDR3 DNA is TGTGCCAGCAGTTACAGCGGGGGCATTCGGCTTCAAGAGACCCAGTACTTC.